These 14 T cell receptor beta chains were all obtained from the same sample, sequenced in a study of regulatory T cells in long-lasting Graves disease. The time point is: newly diagnosed GD, antithyroid drugs for less than 3 months. There was RNA extracted from PBMCs, and the TCR library was made from it. Investigators prepared the TCR beta libraries by applying iRepertoire HTBI primers and Arm-PCR of CDR3 regions. TCRdb reprocessed the multiplex PCR reads via MiXCR and lists one record per CDR3 protein. Here the sample spans 400,000 to 500,000 distinct CDR3 sequences, approximately 15% being singletons. This sample also appeared in a second study, on T cells in Graves' hyperthyroidism and ophthalmopathy.

Sequenced here: peripheral blood mononuclear cells (PBMCs), sampled at new diagnosis, from a patient treated with antithyroid drugs. The receptors were sampled from a woman aged 40-49 years with Graves disease.

This clonotype occurred many times. The chain has TRBV28 and TRBJ2-7; D is possibly TRBD2 (6 bases). The CDR3 has 16 residues. Trimming took off 5 bases at V and 4 bases at J, with 21 bases between the two ends. Germline CDR1 reads MDHEN; CDR2 reads SYDVKM. The CDR3 protein is CASSPLMDRGFYEQYF. As DNA, the CDR3 is TGTGCCAGCAGTCCCCTAATGGATCGGGGGTTTTACGAGCAGTACTTC.

This clonotype was counted at least ten times. The chain is built from TRBV10-3 and TRBJ2-7; TRBD1 or TRBD2 may be the D gene (5 bases each). The CDR3 has 15 amino acids. V shed 8 bases and J shed 0 bases, with 17 bases lying between them. The germline gives CDR1 ENHRY, CDR2 SYGVKD. CDR3 loop: CAIRPGTGSSYEQYF. The CDR3 coding sequence is TGTGCCATCCGACCTGGGACGGGGAGCTCCTACGAGCAGTACTTC.

This clonotype was observed at least ten times. The rearrangement joins TRBV10-1 to TRBJ2-1; 7 bases agree with TRBD1. Germline CDR1 is WNHNN and CDR2 is SYGVQD (reference sequence). With V trimmed by 7 bases and J by 7 bases, 7 bases remained unmatched. The CDR3 covers 13 residues. The chain's CDR3 is CASTNSGGNEQFF. In DNA form, the CDR3 reads TGCGCCAGCACCAACTCAGGGGGAAATGAGCAGTTCTTC.

The V and J genes are TRBV9 and TRBJ2-1, with a tentative D call TRBD1 (5 bases). Per the germline V gene, CDR1 is SGDLS and CDR2 is YYNGEE. V was pared by 4 bases and J by 9 bases, with 26 bases between. The CDR3 spans 17 residues. The CDR3 DNA sequence: TGTGCCAGCAGCTCGCGAACAGGAGTGGGTCCGTACGGTGAGCAGTTCTTC. Translation gives CASSSRTGVGPYGEQFF.

The gene calls are TRBV6-1 and TRBJ1-2; no firm D call. Germline V gene data show CDR1 as MNHNS and CDR2 as SASEGT. This CDR3 spans 14 amino acids. Trimming removed 3 bases from V and 4 bases from J, with 12 bases in between. CDR3 nucleotide sequence: TGTGCCAGCAGTGAGAACACTATGAGCTATGGCTACACCTTC. Translation: CASSENTMSYGYTF.

This clonotype was seen repeatedly, ten times or more. J is TRBJ1-2 and V is TRBV28; maybe TRBD1 (6 bases). Germline assignment: CDR1 MDHEN and CDR2 SYDVKM. The CDR3 contains 17 residues. Trimming stripped 2 bases from V and 0 bases from J, with 16 bases between. CDR3 DNA: TGTGCCAGCAGTTTAGGGGGCGGACGGAAACCTAACTATGGCTACACCTTC. This gives the protein CASSLGGGRKPNYGYTF.

On this clonotype itself: This may stem from a read error, because a much larger clone lies one nucleotide away. This chain uses TRBV5-1 with TRBJ2-3; 7 bases line up with TRBD1. Germline lookup yields CDR1 SGHRS and CDR2 YFSETQ. With V trimmed by 0 bases and J by 2 bases, 3 bases remained unmatched. CDR3 length: 15 amino acids. CDR3 sequence: CASSLEGAITDTQYF. In nucleotides, the CDR3 is TGCGCCAGCAGCTTGGAGGGGGCCATCACAGATACGCAGTATTTT.

The chain links TRBV18 to TRBJ2-1; 9 nucleotides line up with TRBD1. This CDR3 comprises 15 residues. CDR1 and CDR2 (germline): KGHSH, LQKENI. Trimming took 1 base from V and 5 from J; bases not matched to a gene: 3. The CDR3 DNA follows: TGTGCCAGCTCACCACGGGACAGGGTCCACAATGAGCAGTTCTTC. Translation gives CASSPRDRVHNEQFF.

In this sample, this clonotype turned up many times. The chain employs TRBV19 and TRBJ2-7; D gene ambiguous. The CDR3 consists of 13 residues. V was shortened by 5 bases and J by 2 bases, with 10 bases between the two germline ends. Germline V CDR1 and CDR2: LNHDA, SQIVND (reference sequence). DNA of the CDR3: TGTGCCAGTAGTGTCGACGGACCCTACGAGCAGTACTTC. It translates to CASSVDGPYEQYF. Together with reference TRBV19 and TRBJ2-7, the CDR3 gives the full variable domain: DGGITQSPKYLFRKEGQNVTLSCEQNLNHDAMYWYRQDPGQGLRLIYYSQIVNDFQKGDIAEGYSVSREKKESFPLTVTSAQKNPTAFYLCASSVDGPYEQYFGPGTRLTVT.

This clonotype appeared many times. The chain joins TRBV15 to TRBJ2-1; 8 bases line up with TRBD2. Losses at the gene ends were 3 bases for V and 8 bases for J; bases not matched to a gene: 9. The CDR3 totals 15 residues. The germline V gene has CDR1 LNHNV and CDR2 YYDKDF (reference sequence). Written as DNA, the CDR3 is TGTGCCACCAGCAGTTGGACGGGAGGGCGCTATGAGCAGTTCTTC. Its translation is CATSSWTGGRYEQFF.

This chain joins TRBV6-1 and TRBJ2-5; 8 bases match TRBD2. V dropped 2 bases and J dropped 3; count of bases not matched to a gene: 5. The length of the CDR3 is 15 residues. The germline V gene encodes CDR1 MNHNS and CDR2 SASEGT. The CDR3 spells CASSERGSGKETQYF. CDR3 DNA sequence: TGTGCCAGCAGTGAACGGGGTAGCGGGAAAGAGACCCAGTACTTC.

This chain joins TRBV10-3 and TRBJ2-2; 8 bases map to TRBD1. There are 14 residues in the CDR3. V shed 3 bases, J shed 5 bases, and the junction held 2 bases outside the gene matches. CDR1 and CDR2 from the germline V gene are ENHRY and SYGVKD. Here the CDR3 reads CAISETGGTGELFF. CDR3 bases: TGTGCCATCAGTGAAACAGGGGGGACCGGGGAGCTGTTTTTT.

This clonotype was seen more than once but under ten times. V and J are TRBV6-1 and TRBJ2-5, with 13 positions matching TRBD2. Germline lookup yields CDR1 MNHNS and CDR2 SASEGT. The CDR3 contains 14 residues. With V trimmed by 6 bases and J by 2 bases, 0 bases remained unmatched. The CDR3 loop reads CASRGLAGQETQYF. DNA for the CDR3: TGTGCCAGCAGGGGACTAGCGGGACAAGAGACCCAGTACTTC.

Note on this clonotype: A much larger clonotype is one base distant, so this may be a read error. J is TRBJ2-7 and V is TRBV28; 7 bases are shared with TRBD1. This CDR3 contains 14 residues. Trimming at V came to 2 bases and at J to 5 bases, leaving 6 bases not matched to a gene. In germline, CDR1 is MDHEN, CDR2 SYDVKM. The DNA of the CDR3 is TGTGCCAGCAGTTTAGAACACAGGGGTCACGAGCAGTACTTC. This codes for CASSLEHRGHEQYF.